This T cell receptor (beta chain) was identified during a study of T cell responses to AZD1222 COVID-19 vaccine. Study-level points and caveats: Just a handful of AZD1222 recipients were seropositive at baseline. Researchers took repertoire samples only after the peak T cell response had come.

Of note for this clone: Its antigen is undetermined.

Only in-frame clones appear in the TCRdb table, and some are missing; sequencing was by immunoSEQ multiplex PCR. Among 90,000 to 130,000 clones listed, 84% were seen once. This receptor was obtained from an adult in good health. The sequencing here drew on peripheral blood, taken on day 0 of AZD1222 vaccination.

CDR3 DNA: TGTGCCAGCAGCCTTGGTTTGAGCCGGTATGGCTACACCTTC. Its protein is CASSLGLSRYGYTF. V and J are TRBV3-1 (or the pseudogene TRBV3-2) and TRBJ1-2; D unclear. Trimming left V 4 bases short and J 5 bases short, with 14 bases between. Germline CDR1 reads LGHDT; CDR2 reads YNNKEL (reference sequence). This CDR3 has 14 amino acids.